Only one count was recorded for the clone carrying this T cell receptor beta chain. This sample was taken from a study of OX40 agonist ivuxolimab in advanced cancers. Overall study: Patients with hepatocellular carcinoma, melanoma, renal cell or head and neck cancer made up the dose-escalation patients.

Generated by immunoSEQ multiplex PCR, the TCRdb table keeps only in-frame clones and is missing some. The sample lists roughly 100,000 clones, 85% to 95% occurring once. This clonotype was sampled from an adult with an advanced solid tumor such as melanoma, head and neck, liver or kidney cancer. The sample consisted of CD4+ or CD8+ T cells sorted from blood, taken in a trial of the OX40 agonist ivuxolimab.

For the CDR3, the DNA is TGTGCCAGTAGTATAGGGGGGAACACTGAAGCTTTCTTT. Protein product: CASSIGGNTEAFF. J is TRBJ1-1 and V is TRBV19; D is unresolved. The V end was cut by 1 base, the J end by 1 base, with 4 bases between. This CDR3 region has 13 residues. Germline V gives CDR1 LNHDA, CDR2 SQIVND (reference sequence).